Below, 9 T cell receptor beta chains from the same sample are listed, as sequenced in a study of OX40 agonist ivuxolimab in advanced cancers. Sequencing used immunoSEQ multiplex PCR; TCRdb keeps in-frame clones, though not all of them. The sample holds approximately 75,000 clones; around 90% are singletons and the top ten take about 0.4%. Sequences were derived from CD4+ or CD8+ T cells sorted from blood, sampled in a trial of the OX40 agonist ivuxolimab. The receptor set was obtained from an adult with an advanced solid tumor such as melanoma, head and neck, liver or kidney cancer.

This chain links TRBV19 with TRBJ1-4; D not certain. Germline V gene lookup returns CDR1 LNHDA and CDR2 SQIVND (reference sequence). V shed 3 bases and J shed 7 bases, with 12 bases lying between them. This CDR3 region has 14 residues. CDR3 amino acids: CASSMGGLGEKLFF. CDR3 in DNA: TGTGCCAGTAGTATGGGAGGGTTAGGTGAAAAACTGTTTTTT.

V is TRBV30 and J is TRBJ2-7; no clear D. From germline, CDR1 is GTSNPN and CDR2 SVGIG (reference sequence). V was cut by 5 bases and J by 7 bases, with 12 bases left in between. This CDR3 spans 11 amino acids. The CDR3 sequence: CAWRAGVEQYF. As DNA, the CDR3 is TGTGCCTGGCGAGCCGGCGTTGAGCAGTACTTC.

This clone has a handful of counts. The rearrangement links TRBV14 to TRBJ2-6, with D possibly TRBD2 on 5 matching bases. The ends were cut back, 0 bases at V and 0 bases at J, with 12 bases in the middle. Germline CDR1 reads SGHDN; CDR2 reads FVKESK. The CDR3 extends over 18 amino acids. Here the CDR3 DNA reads TGTGCCAGCAGCCAAGATCGCGGAGGCGGCTCTGGGGCCAACGTCCTGACTTTC. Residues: CASSQDRGGGSGANVLTF.

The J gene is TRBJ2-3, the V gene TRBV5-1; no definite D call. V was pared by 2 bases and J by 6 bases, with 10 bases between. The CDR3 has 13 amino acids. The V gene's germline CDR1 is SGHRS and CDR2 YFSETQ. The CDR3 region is CASSLNLADTQYF. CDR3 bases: TGCGCCAGCAGCTTAAACCTCGCCGATACGCAGTATTTT.

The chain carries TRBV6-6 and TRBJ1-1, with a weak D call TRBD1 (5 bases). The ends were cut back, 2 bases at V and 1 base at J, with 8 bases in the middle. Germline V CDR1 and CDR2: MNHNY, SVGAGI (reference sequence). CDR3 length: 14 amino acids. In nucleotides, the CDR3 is TGTGCCAGCAGTTACGTGCAGGGGAACACTGAAGCTTTCTTT. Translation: CASSYVQGNTEAFF.

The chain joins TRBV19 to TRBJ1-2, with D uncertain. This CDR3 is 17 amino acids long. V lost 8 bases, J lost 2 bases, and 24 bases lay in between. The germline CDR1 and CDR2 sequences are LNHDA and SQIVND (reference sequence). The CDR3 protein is CASPKINGRHHNYGYTF. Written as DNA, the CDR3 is TGTGCCAGTCCGAAGATAAATGGACGGCACCACAACTATGGCTACACCTTC.

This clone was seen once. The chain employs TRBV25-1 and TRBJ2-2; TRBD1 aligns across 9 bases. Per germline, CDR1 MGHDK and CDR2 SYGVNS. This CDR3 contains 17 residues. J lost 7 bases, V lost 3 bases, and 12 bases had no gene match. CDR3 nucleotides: TGTGCCAGCAGTGACAAACCAGGGACAGGGTTTGGCGGGGAGCTGTTTTTT. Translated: CASSDKPGTGFGGELFF. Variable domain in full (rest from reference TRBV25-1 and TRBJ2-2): EADIYQTPRYLVIGTGKKITLECSQTMGHDKMYWYQQDPGMELHLIHYSYGVNSTEKGDLSSESTVSRIRTEHFPLTLESARPSHTSQYLCASSDKPGTGFGGELFFGEGSRLTVL.

The DNA for the CDR3 is TGTGCCAGCAGCTCAACACCTCCCGATGAGCAGTTCTTC. It translates to CASSSTPPDEQFF. The J gene is TRBJ2-1, the V gene TRBV7-9; D gene ambiguous. The V gene lost 4 bases and the J gene lost 8 bases, with 12 bases spanning the gap. The CDR3 covers 13 residues. Germline CDR1 is SEHNR and CDR2 is FQNEAQ (reference sequence).

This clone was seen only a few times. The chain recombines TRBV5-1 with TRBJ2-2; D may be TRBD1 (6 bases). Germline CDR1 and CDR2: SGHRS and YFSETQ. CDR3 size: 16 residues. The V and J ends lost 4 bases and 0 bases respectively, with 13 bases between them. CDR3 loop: CASSVRDTSNTGELFF. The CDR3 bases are TGCGCCAGCAGCGTCCGGGACACTTCGAACACCGGGGAGCTGTTTTTT.